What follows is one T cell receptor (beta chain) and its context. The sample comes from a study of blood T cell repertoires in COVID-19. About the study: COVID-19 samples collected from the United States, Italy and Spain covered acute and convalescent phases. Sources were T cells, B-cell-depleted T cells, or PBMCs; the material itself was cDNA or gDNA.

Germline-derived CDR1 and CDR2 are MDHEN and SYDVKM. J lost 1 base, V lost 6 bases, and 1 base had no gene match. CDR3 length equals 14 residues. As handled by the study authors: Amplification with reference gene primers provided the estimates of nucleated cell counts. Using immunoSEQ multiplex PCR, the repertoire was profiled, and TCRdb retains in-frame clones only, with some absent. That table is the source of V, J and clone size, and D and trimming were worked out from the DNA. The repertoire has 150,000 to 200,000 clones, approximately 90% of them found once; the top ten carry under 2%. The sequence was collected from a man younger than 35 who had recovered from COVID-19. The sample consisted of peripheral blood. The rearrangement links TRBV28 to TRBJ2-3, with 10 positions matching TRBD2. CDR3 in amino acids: CASSTSGGTDTQYF. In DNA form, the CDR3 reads TGTGCCAGCAGCACTAGCGGGGGCACAGATACGCAGTATTTT.